This TCR beta chain derives from a study of Graves' ophthalmopathy and Graves' hyperthyroidism. Pregnant or lactating patients and those with other autoimmune diseases or uncontrolled infections were excluded. RNA served as the template for amplifying TCR beta CDR3 regions. First-round RT-PCR used HTBI primers; second-round multiplex PCR followed. Via MiXCR, TCRdb re-called the multiplex PCR reads, giving one row per CDR3 protein. In the table there are hundreds of thousands of distinct CDR3 sequences, about a fifth of which are singletons. Per the germline V gene, CDR1 is MNHNS and CDR2 is SASEGT. The CDR3 has 15 amino acids. V was pared by 6 bases and J by 0 bases, with 12 bases between.

The source of this sequence is a woman between 18 and 30 years old with stable Graves' hyperthyroidism. Some clones in this sample may be carry-over from other donors' samples. The chain uses TRBV6-1 and TRBJ1-5; the D is unclear. Specimen: peripheral blood. CDR3 region: CASRSAAYSNQPQHF. CDR3 coding DNA: TGTGCCAGCAGATCGGCAGCATATAGCAATCAGCCCCAGCATTTT.